Shown below are 23 T cell receptor beta chains from a single sample sequenced in a study of T cells in Graves' hyperthyroidism and ophthalmopathy. RNA transcripts served as the template for amplifying TCR beta CDR3 regions. RT-PCR in the first round (using the HTBI primer set) targeted the TCR CDR3. TCRdb reprocessed the multiplex PCR reads with MiXCR, giving one entry per CDR3 protein. The sample shows roughly 720,000 distinct CDR3 sequences, roughly a sixth of them seen only once. The sequencing sample was made of blood. Receptors originate from a middle-aged man with Graves' hyperthyroidism.

The sample holds many counts of this clonotype. The genes are TRBV29-1 and TRBJ2-5; D is possibly TRBD1 or TRBD2 (5 bases each). In germline, CDR1 is SQVTM, CDR2 ANQGSEA. This CDR3 is 15 amino acids long. Trimming removed 0 bases from V and 6 bases from J, with 17 bases in between. The CDR3 here is CSVEDRVRGEKTQYF. As DNA, the CDR3 is TGCAGCGTTGAAGATAGGGTCAGAGGGGAGAAGACCCAGTACTTC.

This clonotype was observed at least ten times. The DNA for the CDR3 is TGTGCCACCAGGCATAACGCGGGACCTTTCTATGGCTACACCTTC. This translates into CATRHNAGPFYGYTF. The chain links TRBV27 to TRBJ1-2; D is perhaps TRBD1 (5 bases). Trimming stripped 10 bases from V and 4 bases from J, with 22 bases between. The CDR3 is 15 amino acids. From germline, CDR1 is MNHEY and CDR2 SMNVEV (reference sequence).

The rearrangement links TRBV6-1 to TRBJ1-1; maybe TRBD1 (6 bases). This CDR3 spans 15 amino acids. Germline CDR1 MNHNS, CDR2 SASEGT. V shed 5 bases and J shed 0 bases, with 13 bases lying between them. CDR3 nucleotides: TGTGCCAGCAGTCGGCCGGGACACGTGAACACTGAAGCTTTCTTT. Translating it yields CASSRPGHVNTEAFF.

This clonotype was seen many times. The chain recombines TRBV29-1 with TRBJ2-1, with D unresolved. The germline V and J ends were trimmed by 1 base and 9 bases, with 13 bases remaining between them. The length of the CDR3 is 13 residues. CDR1 and CDR2 from the germline V gene are SQVTM and ANQGSEA. The CDR3 DNA reads as TGCAGCGTTGAAGGTAGTCCAAAGTTTGAGCAGTTCTTC. Translating it yields CSVEGSPKFEQFF.

The chain links TRBV28 to TRBJ2-7; TRBD1 is a possible D gene (5 bases). V lost 3 bases to trimming and J lost 7 bases, with 13 bases between them. The CDR3 sequence is 13 residues long. Germline V gene data show CDR1 as MDHEN and CDR2 as SYDVKM. For the CDR3, the DNA is TGTGCCAGCAGTTTGGGCAGGGCGAGGGAGCAGTACTTC. It translates to CASSLGRAREQYF.

The J gene is TRBJ2-3, the V gene TRBV20-1; TRBD1 agrees at 7 bases. The CDR3 extends over 12 amino acids. The germline V gene encodes CDR1 DFQATT and CDR2 SNEGSKA (reference sequence). The ends lost 6 bases at V and 8 bases at J; junction bases unmatched: 8. The DNA for the CDR3 is TGCAGTGCACCACAGGGGCTGGTTACGCAGTATTTT. Protein sequence: CSAPQGLVTQYF.

This clonotype was counted ten times or more. This rearrangement joins TRBV19 to TRBJ2-5, with TRBD1 as a possible D gene (5 bases). CDR3 size: 14 residues. Trimming shortened V by 4 bases and J by 1 base, and 10 bases separated the two germline ends. Germline CDR1 reads LNHDA; CDR2 reads SQIVND (reference sequence). CDR3 amino acids: CASSTGGAQETQYF. CDR3 nucleotides: TGTGCCAGTAGTACCGGTGGGGCCCAAGAGACCCAGTACTTC.

This clonotype has just a few counts. CDR3 sequence reads: CASSAFDRIRLESSYNEQFF. CDR3 bases: TGTGCCAGCAGCGCCTTTGACAGAATTCGTCTTGAAAGCTCCTACAATGAGCAGTTCTTC. This chain uses TRBV7-9 with TRBJ2-1; D possibly corresponds to TRBD1 (5 bases). Germline assignment: CDR1 SEHNR and CDR2 FQNEAQ (reference sequence). This CDR3 is built from 20 residues. Trimming removed 5 bases from V and 0 bases from J, with 26 bases in between.

The V gene is TRBV5-1, the J gene TRBJ2-1; D is uncertain. The V end lost 0 bases, the J end lost 5 bases, and 18 bases lay between the germline ends. Per germline, CDR1 SGHRS and CDR2 YFSETQ. This CDR3 contains 17 residues. CDR3 in amino acids: CASSLEWVGSLNNEQFF. Written as DNA, the CDR3 is TGCGCCAGCAGCTTGGAGTGGGTAGGGTCCCTCAACAATGAGCAGTTCTTC.

CDR3 amino acids: CASRRLGEQFF. The CDR3 coding sequence is TGCGCCAGCAGGCGACTAGGTGAGCAGTTCTTC. This chain links TRBV4-1 with TRBJ2-1, with D maybe TRBD2 (6 bases). V shed 6 bases and J shed 9 bases, with 9 bases lying between them. Looked up from germline, CDR1 is MGHRA and CDR2 is YSYEKL. The CDR3 covers 11 residues.

This clonotype has just a few counts. This chain links TRBV9 with TRBJ2-3; 7 bases are a match to TRBD1. V dropped 4 bases and J dropped 0; count of bases not matched to a gene: 5. CDR1 is SGDLS and CDR2 is YYNGEE in the germline V gene. The CDR3 covers 15 residues. The CDR3: CASSTRTGSTDTQYF. Written as DNA, the CDR3 is TGTGCCAGCAGCACCCGGACAGGCAGCACAGATACGCAGTATTTT.

This clonotype was recorded many times. The J gene is TRBJ1-1, the V gene TRBV28; the D gene is possibly TRBD1 (5 bases). The length of the CDR3 is 15 residues. Germline values: CDR1 MDHEN, CDR2 SYDVKM. V dropped 6 bases and J dropped 3 bases, with 17 bases sitting between them. CDR3 nucleotides: TGTGCCAGCAGACTATCAGGGCTGGGGCACACTGAAGCTTTCTTT. It specifies CASRLSGLGHTEAFF.

In its sample, this clonotype was seen a few times. This chain connects TRBV25-1 to TRBJ2-7, with D unclear. The CDR3 has 14 amino acids. The V end lost 3 bases, the J end lost 2 bases, and 11 bases lay between the germline ends. Germline V gene lookup returns CDR1 MGHDK and CDR2 SYGVNS. CDR3 loop: CASSDSTVPYEQYF. DNA for the CDR3: TGTGCCAGCAGTGATTCCACAGTTCCCTACGAGCAGTACTTC.

This clonotype appeared many times. The chain joins TRBV3-1 to TRBJ1-2; D gene ambiguous. The V end lost 2 bases, the J end lost 2 bases, and 9 bases lay between the germline ends. The CDR3 runs to 14 residues. CDR1 and CDR2 (germline): LGHDT, YNNKEL (reference sequence). As DNA, the CDR3 is TGTGCCAGCAGCCAAAATCAGGAAAACTATGGCTACACCTTC. It codes for CASSQNQENYGYTF.

This clonotype was seen more than once but under ten times. CDR3 DNA sequence: TGTGCCTGGAACGAGGTTGGAGGGCGCCGTCAGCCCCAGCATTTT. This encodes CAWNEVGGRRQPQHF. The chain employs TRBV30 and TRBJ1-5; D not certain. The CDR3 contains 15 residues. Germline CDR1 is GTSNPN and CDR2 is SVGIG (reference sequence). Trimming removed 4 bases from V and 6 bases from J, with 19 bases in between. Full variable domain (missing parts from reference TRBV30 and TRBJ1-5): SQTIHQWPATLVQPVGSPLSLECTVEGTSNPNLYWYRQAAGRGLQLLFYSVGIGQISSEVPQNLSASRPQDRQFILSSKKLLLSDSGFYLCAWNEVGGRRQPQHFGDGTRLSIL.

This clonotype has a count of ten or more. This chain uses TRBV11-2 with TRBJ1-4; D may be TRBD1 (6 bases). Germline values: CDR1 SGHAT, CDR2 FQNNGV. The CDR3 has 16 amino acids. Trimming pared 4 bases from V and 5 bases from J, leaving 17 bases between. CDR3 amino acids: CASSSTDTGINEKLFF. DNA of the CDR3: TGTGCCAGCAGCTCGACGGATACAGGGATCAATGAAAAACTGTTTTTT.

V is TRBV10-1 and J is TRBJ2-3, with D hard to call. CDR1 and CDR2 from the germline V gene are WNHNN and SYGVQD (reference sequence). CDR3 length: 16 amino acids. Trimming removed 2 bases from V and 0 bases from J, with 12 bases in between. This CDR3 is CASSEGPAGSTDTQYF. CDR3 DNA sequence: TGCGCCAGCAGTGAGGGACCTGCTGGGAGCACAGATACGCAGTATTTT.

This clonotype was seen more than once but under ten times. J is TRBJ2-1 and V is TRBV19; D is unresolved. The V end was cut by 1 base, the J end by 0 bases, with 10 bases between. From germline, CDR1 is LNHDA and CDR2 SQIVND (reference sequence). This CDR3 spans 16 amino acids. In DNA form, the CDR3 reads TGTGCCAGTAGTATAGTTGAGTTCCCCTCCTACAATGAGCAGTTCTTC. Its protein product is CASSIVEFPSYNEQFF. Filled out from reference TRBV19 and TRBJ2-1, the complete variable domain reads DGGITQSPKYLFRKEGQNVTLSCEQNLNHDAMYWYRQDPGQGLRLIYYSQIVNDFQKGDIAEGYSVSREKKESFPLTVTSAQKNPTAFYLCASSIVEFPSYNEQFFGPGTRLTVL.

J is TRBJ2-1 and V is TRBV4-1; 11 bases line up with TRBD2. The CDR3 covers 16 residues. Germline lookup yields CDR1 MGHRA and CDR2 YSYEKL. J was trimmed by 2 bases and V by 5 bases; bases with no gene match: 5. In DNA, the CDR3 is TGCGCCAGCAGCTCCCGGACTAGCGGGCCCTACAATGAGCAGTTCTTC. It yields the protein CASSSRTSGPYNEQFF.

Many counts were recorded for this clonotype. The gene calls are TRBV28 and TRBJ2-7; possible D gene TRBD2, 6 bases. The CDR3 spans 17 residues. Trimming took off 7 bases at V and 4 bases at J, with 26 bases between the two ends. CDR1 and CDR2 from the germline V gene are MDHEN and SYDVKM. The CDR3 coding sequence is TGTGCCAGCACGCAGCTCGGGGCGGGACGGAAAAGGTACGAGCAGTACTTC. Its protein product is CASTQLGAGRKRYEQYF.

In its sample, this clonotype was seen many times. This chain connects TRBV11-2 to TRBJ2-1; D is uncertain. Per the germline V gene, CDR1 is SGHAT and CDR2 is FQNNGV. The CDR3 runs 13 residues. Trimming took 5 bases from V and 0 from J, leaving 5 bases between them. The DNA of the CDR3 is TGTGCCAGCAGCGGAACCTCCTACAATGAGCAGTTCTTC. This gives the protein CASSGTSYNEQFF.

The chain links TRBV2 to TRBJ2-3, with unresolved D. V gave up 9 bases and J gave up 2 bases, with 6 bases separating them. The CDR3 is 11 residues long. Per the germline V gene, CDR1 is SNHLY and CDR2 is FYNNEI. CDR3 nucleotide sequence: TGTGCCAGTGGAGCCACAGATACGCAGTATTTT. Protein sequence: CASGATDTQYF.

This clonotype came up a few times. This CDR3 reads CSAITPGWGHEQFF. CDR3 nucleotides: TGCAGTGCTATAACCCCGGGCTGGGGACATGAGCAGTTCTTC. This chain links TRBV20-1 with TRBJ2-1; D tentatively fits TRBD1 or TRBD2 (5 bases each). Germline CDR1 DFQATT, CDR2 SNEGSKA (reference sequence). V was pared by 4 bases and J by 8 bases, with 18 bases between. The CDR3 extends over 14 amino acids.